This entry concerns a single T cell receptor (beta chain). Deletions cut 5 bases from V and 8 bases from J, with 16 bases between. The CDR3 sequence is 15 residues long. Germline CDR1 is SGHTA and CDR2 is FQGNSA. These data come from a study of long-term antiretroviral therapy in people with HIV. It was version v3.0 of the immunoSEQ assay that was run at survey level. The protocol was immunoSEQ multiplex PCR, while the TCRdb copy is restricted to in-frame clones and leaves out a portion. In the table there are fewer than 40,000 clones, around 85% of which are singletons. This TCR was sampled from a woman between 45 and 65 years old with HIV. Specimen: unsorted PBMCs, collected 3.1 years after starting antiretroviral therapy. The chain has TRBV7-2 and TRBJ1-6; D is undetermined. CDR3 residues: CASSKEYGQDSPLHF. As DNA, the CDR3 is TGTGCCAGCAGCAAAGAATACGGGCAAGATTCACCCCTCCACTTT.